These T cell receptor beta chains were read from a single sample in a study of Graves' ophthalmopathy and Graves' hyperthyroidism. TCRdb reprocessed the multiplex PCR reads via MiXCR and lists one record per CDR3 protein. The sample includes 500,000 to 800,000 distinct CDR3 sequences, 35% to 50% seen only once; the top ten take 3% to 3.5%. Sequenced: peripheral blood. These receptors all come from an adult man with Graves' ophthalmopathy. The CDR3 runs from the conserved cysteine through the conserved F or W. D genes are given only for firm matches. The size of a clone is reported for some rows only, either as once, few or many, or as a class for expanded clones.

j_call v_call d_call clone_size cdr3_nt cdr3_aa
TRBJ2-7 TRBV14 TRBD1 few TGTGCCAGCAGCCCCCCTCCCGGGACAGGGGATTACGAGCAGTACTTC CASSPPPGTGDYEQYF
TRBJ2-7 TRBV12-3/TRBV12-4 TRBD1 . TGTGCCAGCACAGGGGGTAACTACGAGCAGTACTTC CASTGGNYEQYF
TRBJ1-3 TRBV7-2 TRBD1 many TGTGCCAGCAGCACGGACAGGGTGAGGGGAAACACCATATATTTT CASSTDRVRGNTIYF
TRBJ1-2 TRBV29-1 TRBD1 few TGCAGCGTAGGGGACAGCAACTATGGCTACACCTTC CSVGDSNYGYTF
TRBJ1-2 TRBV2 . many TGTGCCAGCAGTGTCTACAGTACTAACTATGGCTACACCTTC CASSVYSTNYGYTF
TRBJ1-1 TRBV7-9 . . TGTGCCAGCAGCTCAAGCCCCGGACAGCTTGAAGCTTTCTTT CASSSSPGQLEAFF
TRBJ1-2 TRBV12-3/TRBV12-4 . many TGTGCCAGCAGGAGACAGAGCTATGGCTACACCTTC CASRRQSYGYTF
TRBJ2-7 TRBV6-5 . few TGTGCCAGCAGTAACTATGTTTCCCACGAGCAGTACTTC CASSNYVSHEQYF
TRBJ1-1 TRBV10-3 . many TGTGCCATCAGATCTCCGAGGGCGGGGGATGGAGCTTTCTTT CAIRSPRAGDGAFF
TRBJ2-7 TRBV5-1 TRBD2 few TGCGCCAGCAGTCCTGCGGGGGGAAGCTCCTACGAGCAGTACTTC CASSPAGGSSYEQYF
TRBJ1-1 TRBV14 . many TGTGCCAGCAGCTTACTCCCGGGACAGAACACTGAAGCTTTCTTT CASSLLPGQNTEAFF
TRBJ2-2 TRBV29-1 . . TGCAGCGCCGGACTGCATTCCGGGGAGCTGTTTTTT CSAGLHSGELFF
TRBJ2-2 TRBV19 . many TGTGCCAGTAGTATTGGGCCAGCCAACACCGGGGAGCTGTTTTTT CASSIGPANTGELFF
TRBJ1-2 TRBV30 . . TGTGCCTTACGGGCCAGGGGTGACTATGGCTACACCTTC CALRARGDYGYTF
TRBJ1-3 TRBV6-1 . few TGTGCCAGCAGTGAAAGACAGCTTCTCTCTGGAAACACCATATATTTT CASSERQLLSGNTIYF
TRBJ1-3 TRBV20-1 . . TGCAGTGCCCTACCCCCTTGGATAAAATCTGGAAACACCATATATTTT CSALPPWIKSGNTIYF
TRBJ1-4 TRBV29-1 . once TGCAGCGCACAGGTCGGTGAAAAACTGTTTTTT CSAQVGEKLFF
TRBJ1-4 TRBV25-1 . . TGTGCCAGCAGTGAACGGGGTGACGAAAAACTGTTTTTT CASSERGDEKLFF
TRBJ2-7 TRBV5-1 TRBD1 . TGCGCCAGCAGCTTGGCCTATGGACAGGGCTCCTACGAGCAGTACTTC CASSLAYGQGSYEQYF
TRBJ1-2 TRBV15 TRBD1 many TGTGCCACCAGCAGAGTCCTGGACAGGGCTGAAGGCTACACCTTC CATSRVLDRAEGYTF
TRBJ2-5 TRBV20-1 . many TGCAGTGCCCACCCCCGGGGCTGGTACCAAGAGACCCAGTACTTC CSAHPRGWYQETQYF
TRBJ1-1 TRBV25-1 . . TGTGCCAGCGCCGATAAGGGACGGGAGAACACTGAAGCTTTCTTT CASADKGRENTEAFF
TRBJ1-1 TRBV10-3 . . TGTGCCATCTCCCGGGACTTTGAAGCTTTCTTT CAISRDFEAFF
TRBJ1-2 TRBV25-1 . . TGTGCCAGCAGTTACAACGTCGCAGATACAGCTAACTATGGCTACACCTTC CASSYNVADTANYGYTF
TRBJ2-3 TRBV10-3 TRBD1 . TGTGCCCATAAAGCCGAGGGGGCGCTGAGCACAGATACGCAGTATTTT CAHKAEGALSTDTQYF
TRBJ2-5 TRBV13 TRBD2 . TGTGCCACATCAGAGGGACTAGCGGGATTGGAGACCCAGTACTTC CATSEGLAGLETQYF
TRBJ1-6 TRBV12-3/TRBV12-4 TRBD1 many TGTGCCAGCAGTCCTCGACAGGGAGCGTATTCACCCCTCCACTTT CASSPRQGAYSPLHF
TRBJ2-5 TRBV12-3/TRBV12-4 TRBD1 many TGTGCCAGCAGTTTGGGGAAGACAGGGGAAGAGACCCAGTACTTC CASSLGKTGEETQYF
TRBJ1-4 TRBV5-1 . . TGCGCCAGCAGCTTTTCGGGACGAATGAATGAAAAACTGTTTTTT CASSFSGRMNEKLFF
TRBJ1-2 TRBV19 TRBD1 once TGTGCCAGTAGTATGCGACAGGGGGCTGGGGGCTACACCTTC CASSMRQGAGGYTF
TRBJ1-6 TRBV5-6 . few TGTGCCAGCAGCTTGGGACGGGGAGCCTATTATTCACCCCTCCACTTT CASSLGRGAYYSPLHF
TRBJ1-6 TRBV9 . many TGTGCCAGCAGCGTAGGGATGAGCTCCTATAATTCACCCCTCCACTTT CASSVGMSSYNSPLHF
TRBJ1-6 TRBV27 TRBD1 few TGTGCCAGCAGGACAGTTTACAGGGGGCAACGTTCACCCCTCCACTTT CASRTVYRGQRSPLHF
TRBJ2-1 TRBV7-9 TRBD2 . TGTGCCAGCAGCGAGCCGGGACTAGCGGGGGCACAGCAGTTCTTC CASSEPGLAGAQQFF
TRBJ2-5 TRBV2 TRBD2 . TGTGCCAGCAGTGAGCAGGGGCTAGCGGGGGCCCAAGAGACCCAGTACTTC CASSEQGLAGAQETQYF
TRBJ1-1 TRBV7-9 . many TGTGCCAGCAGCTTAGGTCGGGGGGATGAAGCTTTCTTT CASSLGRGDEAFF
TRBJ2-7 TRBV20-1 TRBD2 many TGCAGTGCTAGAGATAGCGCTAGCGGGGTCTACGAGCAGTACTTC CSARDSASGVYEQYF
TRBJ1-3 TRBV29-1 TRBD1 many TGCAGCGTTGAAGATATGGGACAGGGAAGAGGAAACACCATATATTTT CSVEDMGQGRGNTIYF
TRBJ2-5 TRBV9 . . TGTGCCAGCAGCGTAGGGGGTAGCTCGTACCAAGAGACCCAGTACTTC CASSVGGSSYQETQYF
TRBJ1-1 TRBV10-3 TRBD1 many TGTGCCATCAGTGAGCCCGGGACAGGGAGTGAAGCTTTCTTT CAISEPGTGSEAFF
TRBJ1-4 TRBV24-1 TRBD1 . TGTGCCACCAGTGATGATGATCCGGGACAGGACGTAAAACTGTTTTTT CATSDDDPGQDVKLFF
TRBJ1-4 TRBV15 . . TGTGCCACGGCCGGGGGTGCTAATGAAAAACTGTTTTTT CATAGGANEKLFF
TRBJ2-2 TRBV20-1 . many TGCAGTGCTAAGCACGGGGCGAACACCGGGGAGCTGTTTTTT CSAKHGANTGELFF
TRBJ1-1 TRBV9 TRBD1 . TGTGCCAGCAGCGACAGGGGGGGTGAAGCTTTCTTT CASSDRGGEAFF
TRBJ2-7 TRBV9 . many TGTGCCAGCAGCCGGGACGGGAGCTCCTACGAGCAGTACTTC CASSRDGSSYEQYF
TRBJ2-3 TRBV25-1 . many TGTGCCAGCAGTGAGGGGGCAACAGATACGCAGTATTTT CASSEGATDTQYF
TRBJ2-7 TRBV20-1 . few TGCAGTGCTAGAGTGAGGGGCCGGAGCTCCTACGAGCAGTACTTC CSARVRGRSSYEQYF